This T cell receptor (beta chain) was captured in a study of blood T cell repertoires in COVID-19. Repertoires were generated with immunoSEQ multiplex PCR, while TCRdb's copy carries only in-frame clones and drops some. The table shows approximately 280,000 clones, with 88% occurring only once. The CDR3 contains 17 residues. The V segment lost 1 base and the J segment 4 bases; nucleotides outside the gene matches: 7. Per germline, CDR1 SGHAT and CDR2 FQNNGV. The sequence came from a man between 18 and 35 years old with active or convalescent COVID-19. This chain links TRBV11-2 with TRBJ2-2; 9 bases align to TRBD2. The sample taken for sequencing was peripheral blood. CDR3 loop: CASSLGLAGPGTGELFF. CDR3 DNA sequence: TGTGCCAGCAGCTTAGGGCTAGCGGGGCCAGGCACCGGGGAGCTGTTTTTT.